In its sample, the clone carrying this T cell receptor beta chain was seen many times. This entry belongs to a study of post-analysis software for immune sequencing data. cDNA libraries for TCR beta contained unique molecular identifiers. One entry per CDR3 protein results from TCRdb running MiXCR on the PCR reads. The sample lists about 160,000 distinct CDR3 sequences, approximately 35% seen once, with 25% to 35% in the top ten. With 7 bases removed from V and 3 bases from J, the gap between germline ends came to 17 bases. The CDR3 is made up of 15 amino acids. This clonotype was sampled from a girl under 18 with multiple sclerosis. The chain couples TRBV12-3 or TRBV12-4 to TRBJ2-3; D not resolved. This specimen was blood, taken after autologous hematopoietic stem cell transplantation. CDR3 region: CASNPDPFMTDTQYF. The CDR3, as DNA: TGTGCCAGCAACCCGGACCCGTTTATGACAGATACGCAGTATTTT.